Following are 3 T cell receptor beta chains from one sample sequenced in a study of CD8 T cells in Susac syndrome. Random-hexamer reverse transcription was applied to about 0.5 to 1 ug RNA. TCRdb used MiXCR to reprocess the immunoSEQ multiplex PCR reads, holding one entry per CDR3 protein. The sample holds approximately 230,000 distinct CDR3 sequences, 85% to 95% seen once. Material: CD4+ T cells from PBMCs. Receptor source: a human donor with multiple sclerosis.

The rearrangement uses TRBV7-3 and TRBJ2-6; weak D call: TRBD1 (5 bases). The CDR3 has 14 residues. V was clipped by 8 bases and J by 1 base, with 9 bases between them. Looked up from germline, CDR1 is SGHTA and CDR2 is FQGTGA. The CDR3 sequence is CASAQGSGANVLTF. The CDR3 DNA is TGTGCCAGCGCCCAGGGATCTGGGGCCAACGTCCTGACTTTC.

This chain connects TRBV5-6 to TRBJ2-2; TRBD1 is a possible D gene (6 bases). CDR1 is SGHDT and CDR2 is YYEEEE in the germline V gene. The CDR3 totals 17 residues. Trimming removed 4 bases at V and 1 base at J, with 17 bases between. This CDR3 is CASSPTGLEGNTGELFF. CDR3 nucleotides: TGTGCCAGCAGCCCGACAGGCCTCGAGGGGAACACCGGGGAGCTGTTTTTT. Full variable domain (missing parts from reference TRBV5-6 and TRBJ2-2): DAGVTQSPTHLIKTRGQQVTLRCSPKSGHDTVSWYQQALGQGPQFIFQYYEEEERQRGNFPDRFSGHQFPNYSSELNVNALLLGDSALYLCASSPTGLEGNTGELFFGEGSRLTVL.

DNA of the CDR3: TGTGCCAGCAGTTTACGGGGGCTCTTCACTCGCGAGCAGTACTTC. It translates to CASSLRGLFTREQYF. The chain carries TRBV27 and TRBJ2-7; either TRBD1 or TRBD2 may fit D (6 bases each). Trimming stripped 2 bases from V and 6 bases from J, with 17 bases between. The CDR3 sequence is 15 residues long. Per the germline V gene, CDR1 is MNHEY and CDR2 is SMNVEV (reference sequence).